This T cell receptor (beta chain) came from a study of HIV-infected patients and healthy controls. There are a few counts of this clonotype. The CDR3 length is 14 residues. The V end was cut by 3 bases, the J end by 6 bases, with 16 bases between. Germline lookup yields CDR1 SGHDT and CDR2 YYEEEE. TCRdb used MiXCR to reprocess the 5' RACE reads, holding one entry per CDR3 protein. The data show roughly 20,000 distinct CDR3 sequences, about 17% seen once. Sequenced input: CD8+ T cells from blood. The receptor was isolated from a human donor in good health. V and J are TRBV5-6 and TRBJ2-7; either TRBD1 or TRBD2 may fit D (5 bases each). This CDR3 is CASSWNWGPGEQYF. CDR3 sequence (DNA): TGTGCCAGCAGCTGGAACTGGGGACCGGGCGAGCAGTACTTC.